This TCR beta chain was identified during a study of beta chain features in type 1 diabetes. At the level of the study: Taken together, all samples contributed approximately 110 million examined sorted cells. General observations from the study: The naive, central memory and Treg TCRB repertoires of patients appeared to be more similar to one another than those of healthy donors. Insertion counts at VDJ junctions were lower in type 1 diabetes patients, who also showed more deletions there.

The ends lost 2 bases at V and 5 bases at J; junction bases unmatched: 7. In germline, CDR1 is SGHRS, CDR2 YFSETQ. The length of the CDR3 is 15 residues. About this clone: Its antigen is currently unknown.

All of the isolated RNA was reverse transcribed, so expressed TCRB transcripts were sequenced. The assay was immunoSEQ multiplex PCR, and TCRdb's table has in-frame clones only and misses some. Of 20,000 to 25,000 clones listed, about 70% are singletons. The sequenced material came from Tregs from blood. This chain uses TRBV5-1 with TRBJ2-3; 8 bases agree with TRBD1. The receptor was isolated from a woman between 40 and 55 years old in good health. The CDR3 coding sequence is TGCGCCAGCAGCTTCGGACAGGGCCCGGAAGATACGCAGTATTTT. It is translated as CASSFGQGPEDTQYF.